Described below is a single T cell receptor beta chain sequence and its context. Its target is not known. This entry comes from a study of cytomegalovirus exposure and HLA in healthy donors. Findings and caveats of the study: Later analysis revealed greater clonal expansion in HLA-associated TCR beta chains than in equally common others. Prior analysis indicated that the majority of TCR beta V segments exhibited productivity approximately 87% or approximately 30% of the time.

CDR1 MNHEY and CDR2 SVGAGI come from the germline V gene. The CDR3 sequence is 15 residues long. Trimming removed 2 bases from V and 6 bases from J; junction bases left unmatched: 8. The PCR was carried out with 60 Vbeta primers and 13 Jbeta primers. Libraries were prepared by immunoSEQ multiplex PCR; TCRdb keeps only in-frame clonotypes and omits some of them. Altogether tens of thousands of clones are present, about 67% being singletons, with the ten largest covering 30% to 35%. This clonotype was obtained from a man in his forties in good health and CMV-seropositive. Sample: PBMCs. The chain uses TRBV6-5 and TRBJ1-2; 8 bases are a match to TRBD1. Here the CDR3 reads CASSYDATGADGYTF. CDR3 in DNA: TGTGCCAGCAGTTACGACGCGACAGGGGCGGATGGCTACACCTTC.